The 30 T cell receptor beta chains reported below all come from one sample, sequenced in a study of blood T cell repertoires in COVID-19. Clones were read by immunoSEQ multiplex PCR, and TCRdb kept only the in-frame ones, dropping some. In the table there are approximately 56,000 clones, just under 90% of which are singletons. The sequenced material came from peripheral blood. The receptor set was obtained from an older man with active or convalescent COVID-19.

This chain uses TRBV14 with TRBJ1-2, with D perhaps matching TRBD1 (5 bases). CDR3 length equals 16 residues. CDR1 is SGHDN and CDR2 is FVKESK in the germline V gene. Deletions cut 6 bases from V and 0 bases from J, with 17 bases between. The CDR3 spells CASSPLLGQANYGYTF. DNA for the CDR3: TGTGCCAGCAGTCCCCTCCTCGGACAAGCTAACTATGGCTACACCTTC. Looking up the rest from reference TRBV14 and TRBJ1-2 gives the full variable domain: EAGVTQFPSHSVIEKGQTVTLRCDPISGHDNLYWYRRVMGKEIKFLLHFVKESKQDESGMPNNRFLAERTGGTYSTLKVQPAELEDSGVYFCASSPLLGQANYGYTFGSGTRLTVV.

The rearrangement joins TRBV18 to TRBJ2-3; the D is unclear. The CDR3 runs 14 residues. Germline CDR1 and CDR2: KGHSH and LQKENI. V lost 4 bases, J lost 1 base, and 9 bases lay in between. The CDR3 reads CASSLQYGTDTQYF. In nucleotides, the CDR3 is TGTGCCAGCTCACTGCAGTACGGCACAGATACGCAGTATTTT. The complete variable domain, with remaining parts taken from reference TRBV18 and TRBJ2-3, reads NAGVMQNPRHLVRRRGQEARLRCSPMKGHSHVYWYRQLPEEGLKFMVYLQKENIIDESGMPKERFSAEFPKEGPSILRIQQVVRGDSAAYFCASSLQYGTDTQYFGPGTRLTVL.

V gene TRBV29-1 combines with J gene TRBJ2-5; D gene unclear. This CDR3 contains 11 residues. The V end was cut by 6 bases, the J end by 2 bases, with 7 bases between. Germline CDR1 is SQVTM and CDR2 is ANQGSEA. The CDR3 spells CSVVRQETQYF. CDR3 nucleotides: TGCAGCGTGGTGAGACAAGAGACCCAGTACTTC.

The DNA of the CDR3 is TGTGCCAGCTCACCACGGACCAGGGAAGGAAACACCATATATTTT. This gives the protein CASSPRTREGNTIYF. V usage is TRBV18 and J usage is TRBJ1-3, with a tentative D call TRBD1 (5 bases). There are 15 residues in the CDR3. From germline, CDR1 is KGHSH and CDR2 LQKENI. Trimming took off 1 base at V and 4 bases at J, with 11 bases between the two ends.

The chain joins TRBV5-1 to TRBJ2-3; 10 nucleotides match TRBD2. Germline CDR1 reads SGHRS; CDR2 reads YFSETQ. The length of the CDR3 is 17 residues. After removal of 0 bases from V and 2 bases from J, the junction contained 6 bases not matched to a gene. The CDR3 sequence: CASSLAPSGGPTDTQYF. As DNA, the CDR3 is TGCGCCAGCAGCTTGGCGCCTAGCGGGGGACCCACAGATACGCAGTATTTT.

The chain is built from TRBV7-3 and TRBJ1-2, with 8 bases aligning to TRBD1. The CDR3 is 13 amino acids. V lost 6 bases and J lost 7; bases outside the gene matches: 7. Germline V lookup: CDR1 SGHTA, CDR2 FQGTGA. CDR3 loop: CASSRDRGGGYTF. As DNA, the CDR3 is TGTGCCAGCAGTCGAGACAGGGGCGGTGGCTACACCTTC.

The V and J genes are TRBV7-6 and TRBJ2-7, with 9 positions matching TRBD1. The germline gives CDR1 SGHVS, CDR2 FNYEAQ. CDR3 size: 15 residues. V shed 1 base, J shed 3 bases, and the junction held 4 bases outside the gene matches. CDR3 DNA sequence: TGTGCCAGCAGCTTAGAGGGACAGGGTAGCTACGAGCAGTACTTC. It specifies CASSLEGQGSYEQYF.

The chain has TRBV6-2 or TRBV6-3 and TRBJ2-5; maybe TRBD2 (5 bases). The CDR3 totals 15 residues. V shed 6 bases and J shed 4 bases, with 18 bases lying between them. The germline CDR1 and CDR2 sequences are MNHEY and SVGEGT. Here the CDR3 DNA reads TGTGCCAGCAGCCTGAGGGCTACCCCGGGAGAGACCCAGTACTTC. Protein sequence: CASSLRATPGETQYF.

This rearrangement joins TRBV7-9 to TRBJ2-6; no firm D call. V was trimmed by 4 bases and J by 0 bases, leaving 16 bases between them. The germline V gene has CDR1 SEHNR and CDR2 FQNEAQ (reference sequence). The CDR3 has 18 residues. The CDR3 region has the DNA TGTGCCAGCAGCTCGCCGGCGGCCATCTTCTCTGGGGCCAACGTCCTGACTTTC. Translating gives CASSSPAAIFSGANVLTF.

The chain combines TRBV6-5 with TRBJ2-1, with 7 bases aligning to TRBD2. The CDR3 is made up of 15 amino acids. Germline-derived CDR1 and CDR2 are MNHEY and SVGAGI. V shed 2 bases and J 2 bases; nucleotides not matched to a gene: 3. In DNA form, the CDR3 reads TGTGCCAGCAGTTACAGGAGCGGGACCTACAATGAGCAGTTCTTC. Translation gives CASSYRSGTYNEQFF.

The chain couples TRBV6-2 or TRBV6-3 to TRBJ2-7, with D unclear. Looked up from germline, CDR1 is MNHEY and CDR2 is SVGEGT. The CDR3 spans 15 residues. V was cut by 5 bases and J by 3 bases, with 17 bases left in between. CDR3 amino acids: CASSRRSPKHYEQYF. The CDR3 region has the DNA TGTGCCAGCAGTCGACGGAGCCCAAAACACTACGAGCAGTACTTC.

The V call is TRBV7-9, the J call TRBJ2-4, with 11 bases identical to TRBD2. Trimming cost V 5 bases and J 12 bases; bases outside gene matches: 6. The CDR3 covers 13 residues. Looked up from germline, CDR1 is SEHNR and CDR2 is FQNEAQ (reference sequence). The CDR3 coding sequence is TGTGCCAGCAGCCATAGCGGGGGGGCCTCTCAGTACTTC. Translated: CASSHSGGASQYF. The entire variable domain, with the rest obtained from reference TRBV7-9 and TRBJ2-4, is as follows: DTGVSQNPRHKITKRGQNVTFRCDPISEHNRLYWYRQTLGQGPEFLTYFQNEAQLEKSRLLSDRFSAERPKGSFSTLEIQRTEQGDSAMYLCASSHSGGASQYFGAGTRLSVL.

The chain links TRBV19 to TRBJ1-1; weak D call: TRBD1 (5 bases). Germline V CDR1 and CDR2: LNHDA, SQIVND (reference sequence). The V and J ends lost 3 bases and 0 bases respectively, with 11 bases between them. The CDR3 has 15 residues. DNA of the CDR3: TGTGCCAGTAGTATTAGGGGCCCCATGAACACTGAAGCTTTCTTT. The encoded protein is CASSIRGPMNTEAFF.

The CDR3 DNA reads TGTGCCAGCAGCCTCGGGATTAGCAATCAGCCCCAGCATTTT. Protein sequence: CASSLGISNQPQHF. The V and J genes are TRBV11-2 and TRBJ1-5; D call uncertain. The germline V gene has CDR1 SGHAT and CDR2 FQNNGV. The length of the CDR3 is 14 residues. The germline V and J ends were trimmed by 5 bases and 0 bases, with 8 bases remaining between them.

CDR3 coding DNA: TGTGCCAGCAGCCCCCGGGGATTACGCTCCTACGAGCAGTACTTC. Residues: CASSPRGLRSYEQYF. This chain joins TRBV7-9 and TRBJ2-7, with a weak D call TRBD2 (5 bases). CDR3 length: 15 amino acids. V was pared by 5 bases and J by 0 bases, with 14 bases between. Germline V CDR1 and CDR2: SEHNR, FQNEAQ (reference sequence). The entire variable domain, with the rest obtained from reference TRBV7-9 and TRBJ2-7, is as follows: DTGVSQNPRHKITKRGQNVTFRCDPISEHNRLYWYRQTLGQGPEFLTYFQNEAQLEKSRLLSDRFSAERPKGSFSTLEIQRTEQGDSAMYLCASSPRGLRSYEQYFGPGTRLTVT.

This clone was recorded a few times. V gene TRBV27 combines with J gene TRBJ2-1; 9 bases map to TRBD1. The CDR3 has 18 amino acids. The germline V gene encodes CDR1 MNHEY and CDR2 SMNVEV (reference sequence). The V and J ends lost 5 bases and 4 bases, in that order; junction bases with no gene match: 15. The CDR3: CASSPTNPGQGWYNEQFF. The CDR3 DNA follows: TGTGCCAGCAGTCCAACCAATCCGGGACAGGGTTGGTACAATGAGCAGTTCTTC.

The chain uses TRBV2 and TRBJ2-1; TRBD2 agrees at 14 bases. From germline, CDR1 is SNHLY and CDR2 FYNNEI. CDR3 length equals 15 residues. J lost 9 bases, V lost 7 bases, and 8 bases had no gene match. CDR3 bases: TGTGCCAGCATTAAGACTAGCGGGGGGGCAGGTGAGCAGTTCTTC. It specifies CASIKTSGGAGEQFF. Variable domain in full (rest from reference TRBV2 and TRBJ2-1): EPEVTQTPSHQVTQMGQEVILRCVPISNHLYFYWYRQILGQKVEFLVSFYNNEISEKSEIFDDQFSVERPDGSNFTLKIRSTKLEDSAMYFCASIKTSGGAGEQFFGPGTRLTVL.

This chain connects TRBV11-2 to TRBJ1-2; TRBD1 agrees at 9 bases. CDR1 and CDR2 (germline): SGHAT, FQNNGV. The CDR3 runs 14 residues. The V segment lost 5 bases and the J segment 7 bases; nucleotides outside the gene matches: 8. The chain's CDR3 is CASSQSQGAGGYTF. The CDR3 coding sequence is TGTGCCAGCAGCCAGTCACAGGGGGCGGGTGGCTACACCTTC.

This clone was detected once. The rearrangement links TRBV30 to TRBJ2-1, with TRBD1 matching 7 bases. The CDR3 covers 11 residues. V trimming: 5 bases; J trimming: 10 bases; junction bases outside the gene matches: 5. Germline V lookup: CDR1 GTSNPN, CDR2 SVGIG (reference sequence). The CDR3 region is CAWADREEQFF. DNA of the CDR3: TGTGCCTGGGCCGACAGGGAAGAGCAGTTCTTC.

Here the CDR3 DNA reads TGCGCCAGCAGCCGGACTAGCGGGGTCTACAATGAGCAGTTCTTC. Its translation is CASSRTSGVYNEQFF. The chain links TRBV5-1 to TRBJ2-1, with TRBD2 matching over 12 bases. Germline-derived CDR1 and CDR2 are SGHRS and YFSETQ. Trimming took 4 bases from V and 3 from J; bases not matched to a gene: 2. This CDR3 contains 15 residues.

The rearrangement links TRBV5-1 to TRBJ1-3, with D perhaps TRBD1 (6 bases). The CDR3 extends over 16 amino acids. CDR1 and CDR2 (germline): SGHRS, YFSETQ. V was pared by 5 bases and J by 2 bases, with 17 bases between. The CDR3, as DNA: TGCGCCAGCAGTTCGCAAACAGGGATAACTGGAAACACCATATATTTT. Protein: CASSSQTGITGNTIYF.

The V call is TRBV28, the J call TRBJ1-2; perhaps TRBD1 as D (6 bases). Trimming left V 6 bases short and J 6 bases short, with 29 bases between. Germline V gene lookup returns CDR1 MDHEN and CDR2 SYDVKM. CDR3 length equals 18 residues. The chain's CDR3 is CASSYPDPTSRTVDGYTF. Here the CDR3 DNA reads TGTGCCAGCAGCTACCCTGATCCTACCTCCCGGACAGTTGATGGCTACACCTTC.

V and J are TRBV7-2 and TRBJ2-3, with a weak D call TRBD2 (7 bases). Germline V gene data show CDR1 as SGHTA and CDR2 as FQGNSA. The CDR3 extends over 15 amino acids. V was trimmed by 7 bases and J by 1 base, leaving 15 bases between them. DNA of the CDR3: TGTGCCAGCACCCTATTAGGGGGGGGCACAGATACGCAGTATTTT. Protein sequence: CASTLLGGGTDTQYF. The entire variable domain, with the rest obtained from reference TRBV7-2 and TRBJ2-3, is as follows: GAGVSQSPSNKVTEKGKDVELRCDPISGHTALYWYRQSLGQGLEFLIYFQGNSAPDKSGLPSDRFSAERTGGSVSTLTIQRTQQEDSAVYLCASTLLGGGTDTQYFGPGTRLTVL.

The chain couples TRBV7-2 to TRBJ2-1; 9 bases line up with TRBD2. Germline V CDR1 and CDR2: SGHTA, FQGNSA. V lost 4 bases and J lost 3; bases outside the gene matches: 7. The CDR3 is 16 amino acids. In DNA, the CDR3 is TGTGCCAGCAGCTCCACCCCTAGCGGGATCTACAATGAGCAGTTCTTC. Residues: CASSSTPSGIYNEQFF.

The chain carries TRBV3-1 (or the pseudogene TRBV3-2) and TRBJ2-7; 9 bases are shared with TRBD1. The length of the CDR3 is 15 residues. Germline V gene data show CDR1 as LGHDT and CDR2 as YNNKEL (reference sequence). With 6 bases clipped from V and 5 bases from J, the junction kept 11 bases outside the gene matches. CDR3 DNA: TGTGCCAGCAGTCATTCCGGGACAGGGCGCCACGAGCAGTACTTC. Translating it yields CASSHSGTGRHEQYF.

The CDR3 nucleotides are TGCAGCACCCGGACGGGGCAAGAGACCCAGTACTTC. Protein product: CSTRTGQETQYF. The V and J genes are TRBV29-1 and TRBJ2-5; TRBD2 might be the D (5 bases). The V gene lost 8 bases and the J gene lost 2 bases, with 12 bases spanning the gap. Germline V gene data show CDR1 as SQVTM and CDR2 as ANQGSEA. CDR3 length equals 12 residues. The full variable domain, rest sourced from reference TRBV29-1 and TRBJ2-5, is SAVISQKPSRDICQRGTSLTIQCQVDSQVTMMFWYRQQPGQSLTLIATANQGSEATYESGFVIDKFPISRPNLTFSTLTVSNMSPEDSSIYLCSTRTGQETQYFGPGTRLLVL.

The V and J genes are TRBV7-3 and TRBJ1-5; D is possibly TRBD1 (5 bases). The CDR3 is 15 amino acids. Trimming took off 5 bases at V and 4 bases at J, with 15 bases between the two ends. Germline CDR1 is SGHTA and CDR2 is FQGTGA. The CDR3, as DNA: TGTGCCAGCAGCCAGGCCGGAGGGGTGAATCAGCCCCAGCATTTT. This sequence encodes CASSQAGGVNQPQHF. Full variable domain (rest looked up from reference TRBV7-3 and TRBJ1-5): GAGVSQTPSNKVTEKGKYVELRCDPISGHTALYWYRQSLGQGPEFLIYFQGTGAADDSGLPNDRFFAVRPEGSVSTLKIQRTERGDSAVYLCASSQAGGVNQPQHFGDGTRLSIL.

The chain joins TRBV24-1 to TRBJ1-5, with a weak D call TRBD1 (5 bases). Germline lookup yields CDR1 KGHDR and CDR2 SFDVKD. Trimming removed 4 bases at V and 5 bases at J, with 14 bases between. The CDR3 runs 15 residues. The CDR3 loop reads CATSDAGGGDQPQHF. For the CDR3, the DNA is TGTGCCACCAGTGACGCGGGGGGAGGAGATCAGCCCCAGCATTTT.

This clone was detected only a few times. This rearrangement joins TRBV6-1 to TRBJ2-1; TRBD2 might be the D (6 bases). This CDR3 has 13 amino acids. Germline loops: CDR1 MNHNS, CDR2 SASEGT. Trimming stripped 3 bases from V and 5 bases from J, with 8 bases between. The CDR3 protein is CASSEASDNEQFF. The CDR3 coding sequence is TGTGCCAGCAGTGAGGCTAGCGACAATGAGCAGTTCTTC.

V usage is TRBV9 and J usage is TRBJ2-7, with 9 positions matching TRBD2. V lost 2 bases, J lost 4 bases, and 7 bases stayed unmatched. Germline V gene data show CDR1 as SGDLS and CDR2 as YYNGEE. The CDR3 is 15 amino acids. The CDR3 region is CASSVNSGGYYEQYF. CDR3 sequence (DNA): TGTGCCAGCAGCGTTAATAGCGGGGGCTATTACGAGCAGTACTTC. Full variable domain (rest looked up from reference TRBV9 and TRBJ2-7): DSGVTQTPKHLITATGQRVTLRCSPRSGDLSVYWYQQSLDQGLQFLIQYYNGEERAKGNILERFSAQQFPDLHSELNLSSLELGDSALYFCASSVNSGGYYEQYFGPGTRLTVT.